One and the same sample provided the 23 T cell receptor beta chains below, sequenced in a study of blood T cell repertoires in COVID-19. The method was immunoSEQ multiplex PCR; TCRdb's version includes in-frame clones alone and lacks a portion of them. The profile shows 170,000 or so clones, about 86% of them singletons. Sequenced material: peripheral blood. Source of these receptors: a woman aged 18-29 years who had recovered from COVID-19.

This sequence joins TRBV7-2 and TRBJ2-7; TRBD1 matches 8 bases. The CDR3 spans 14 residues. CDR1 and CDR2 from the germline V gene are SGHTA and FQGNSA. The V and J ends lost 5 bases and 6 bases, in that order; junction bases with no gene match: 9. The CDR3 region is CASSGQGRTGEQYF. CDR3 bases: TGTGCCAGCAGCGGACAGGGAAGGACGGGCGAGCAGTACTTC. The variable domain in full, completed from reference TRBV7-2 and TRBJ2-7, reads GAGVSQSPSNKVTEKGKDVELRCDPISGHTALYWYRQSLGQGLEFLIYFQGNSAPDKSGLPSDRFSAERTGGSVSTLTIQRTQQEDSAVYLCASSGQGRTGEQYFGPGTRLTVT.

This sequence joins TRBV19 and TRBJ2-3; a possible D gene is TRBD1 (6 bases). The V gene lost 7 bases and the J gene lost 0 bases, with 11 bases spanning the gap. The germline gives CDR1 LNHDA, CDR2 SQIVND (reference sequence). The CDR3 totals 14 residues. The CDR3 DNA reads as TGTGCCAGTAAGTTAACAGGGAGCACAGATACGCAGTATTTT. Translating gives CASKLTGSTDTQYF.

This chain joins TRBV18 and TRBJ2-3; 11 nucleotides line up with TRBD2. V was clipped by 2 bases and J by 0 bases; unmatched bases: 1. CDR1 is KGHSH and CDR2 is LQKENI in the germline V gene. The CDR3 loop spans 16 amino acids. The CDR3 DNA reads TGTGCCAGCTCACCAATAGCGGGGGGGAGCACAGATACGCAGTATTTT. Protein: CASSPIAGGSTDTQYF.

The chain combines TRBV7-8 with TRBJ2-7, with 8 nucleotides matching TRBD2. CDR1 and CDR2 from the germline V gene are SGHVS and FQNEAQ. With 8 bases clipped from V and 6 bases from J, the junction kept 12 bases outside the gene matches. The CDR3 extends over 14 amino acids. CDR3 residues: CASSRGGTTLEQYF. As DNA, the CDR3 is TGTGCCAGCTCGCGCGGGGGGACCACCCTCGAGCAGTACTTC.

The rearrangement joins TRBV7-9 to TRBJ2-3; weak D call: TRBD2 (6 bases). This CDR3 has 14 residues. V gave up 5 bases and J gave up 7 bases, with 16 bases separating them. Germline loops: CDR1 SEHNR, CDR2 FQNEAQ (reference sequence). The CDR3 spells CASSHTPGLHTQYF. The CDR3, as DNA: TGTGCCAGCAGCCATACCCCGGGACTTCATACGCAGTATTTT. The full variable domain, with the rest looked up from reference TRBV7-9 and TRBJ2-3, is DTGVSQNPRHKITKRGQNVTFRCDPISEHNRLYWYRQTLGQGPEFLTYFQNEAQLEKSRLLSDRFSAERPKGSFSTLEIQRTEQGDSAMYLCASSHTPGLHTQYFGPGTRLTVL.

This chain uses TRBV9 with TRBJ2-6; TRBD2 is a possible D gene (5 bases). Germline V gene data show CDR1 as SGDLS and CDR2 as YYNGEE. This CDR3 has 16 amino acids. Trimming removed 2 bases at V and 0 bases at J, with 9 bases between. The CDR3 loop is CASSVGRGSGANVLTF. The CDR3 DNA reads TGTGCCAGCAGCGTTGGACGGGGCTCTGGGGCCAACGTCCTGACTTTC.

The chain links TRBV29-1 to TRBJ1-1; D ambiguous. There are 16 residues in the CDR3. V dropped 0 bases and J dropped 0 bases, with 14 bases sitting between them. CDR1 is SQVTM, CDR2 ANQGSEA, per germline. CDR3 nucleotides: TGCAGCGTTGAAGATCGTCGCGGACTTATGAACACTGAAGCTTTCTTT. Residues: CSVEDRRGLMNTEAFF. The full variable domain, completed using reference TRBV29-1 and TRBJ1-1, is SAVISQKPSRDICQRGTSLTIQCQVDSQVTMMFWYRQQPGQSLTLIATANQGSEATYESGFVIDKFPISRPNLTFSTLTVSNMSPEDSSIYLCSVEDRRGLMNTEAFFGQGTRLTVV.

The J gene is TRBJ1-1, the V gene TRBV10-3; TRBD1 agrees at 8 bases. The CDR3 is made up of 13 amino acids. With V trimmed by 7 bases and J by 4 bases, 5 bases remained unmatched. Germline-derived CDR1 and CDR2 are ENHRY and SYGVKD. CDR3: CAINGQGGTEAFF. CDR3 DNA sequence: TGTGCCATCAACGGACAGGGTGGCACTGAAGCTTTCTTT.

The J gene is TRBJ1-1, the V gene TRBV4-1; TRBD1 aligns across 11 bases. The germline V gene has CDR1 MGHRA and CDR2 YSYEKL. The junction had 6 bases not matched to a gene; V was cut back by 3 bases and J by 6 bases. The CDR3 has 15 residues. CDR3 bases: TGCGCCAGCAGCCATGGACAGGGGGCCGGACCTGAAGCTTTCTTT. Translation gives CASSHGQGAGPEAFF.

This chain connects TRBV5-4 to TRBJ2-2; 10 bases fit TRBD1. The CDR3 loop spans 15 amino acids. After removal of 4 bases from V and 8 bases from J, the junction contained 8 bases not matched to a gene. Germline V gene data show CDR1 as SGHNT and CDR2 as YYREEE (reference sequence). CDR3 bases: TGTGCCAGCAGCGCCACCGGGACAGGGGTAGGGGAGCTGTTTTTT. Its protein product is CASSATGTGVGELFF.

The rearrangement uses TRBV11-2 and TRBJ1-6; 9 bases map to TRBD1. V shed 5 bases and J 9 bases; nucleotides not matched to a gene: 5. CDR1 and CDR2 (germline): SGHAT, FQNNGV. The CDR3 totals 14 residues. The CDR3, as DNA: TGTGCCAGCAGCGTGACAGGGGGTAGTTCACCCCTCCACTTT. Amino acids: CASSVTGGSSPLHF.

V is TRBV4-3 and J is TRBJ2-3, with 9 nucleotides matching TRBD2. V lost 5 bases, J lost 4 bases, and 4 bases stayed unmatched. Germline values: CDR1 LGHNA, CDR2 YSLEER. The CDR3 spans 14 residues. CDR3 sequence: CASSASGISDTQYF. The CDR3 nucleotides are TGCGCCAGCAGCGCTAGCGGGATATCAGATACGCAGTATTTT.

This chain's CDR3 is CASRARLVGQPQHF. CDR3 nucleotide sequence: TGTGCCAGCAGGGCCAGGCTGGTAGGACAGCCCCAGCATTTT. The chain links TRBV2 to TRBJ1-5; D is undetermined. V lost 6 bases and J lost 7, with 16 bases in between. The CDR3 contains 14 residues. Germline CDR1 is SNHLY and CDR2 is FYNNEI.

The chain carries TRBV7-9 and TRBJ1-2; D call uncertain. V was shortened by 1 base and J by 7 bases, with 16 bases between the two germline ends. Germline CDR1 is SEHNR and CDR2 is FQNEAQ (reference sequence). The CDR3 covers 15 residues. CDR3 protein: CASSLEVGRVGGYTF. The CDR3, as DNA: TGTGCCAGCAGCTTAGAAGTTGGGCGGGTCGGTGGCTACACCTTC.

This sequence joins TRBV7-3 and TRBJ2-6, with D possibly TRBD2 on 5 matching bases. The V gene's germline CDR1 is SGHTA and CDR2 FQGTGA. The CDR3 runs 14 residues. V lost 3 bases to trimming and J lost 3 bases, with 6 bases between them. The CDR3 loop is CASSFGDGANVLTF. The CDR3 coding sequence is TGTGCCAGCAGCTTCGGGGATGGGGCCAACGTCCTGACTTTC. Full variable domain (missing parts from reference TRBV7-3 and TRBJ2-6): GAGVSQTPSNKVTEKGKYVELRCDPISGHTALYWYRQSLGQGPEFLIYFQGTGAADDSGLPNDRFFAVRPEGSVSTLKIQRTERGDSAVYLCASSFGDGANVLTFGAGSRLTVL.

In this sample, this clone turned up once. This chain joins TRBV15 and TRBJ1-5; 10 bases align to TRBD1. The V and J ends lost 0 bases and 5 bases, in that order; junction bases with no gene match: 4. The CDR3 is made up of 16 amino acids. Looked up from germline, CDR1 is LNHNV and CDR2 is YYDKDF (reference sequence). The CDR3 DNA reads TGTGCCACCAGCAGAGATTGGACAGGGGGTGATCAGCCCCAGCATTTT. Translated: CATSRDWTGGDQPQHF.

The chain is built from TRBV21-1 and TRBJ1-1; TRBD1 is the table's D call and was not checked against the DNA. TRBV21-1 has pseudogene status. CDR3 size: 16 residues. In DNA, the CDR3 is TGTGCCAGCAGCCACAAATCTAGGACAGCAGCCACTGAAGCTTTCTTT. Amino acids: CASSHKSRTAATEAFF.

This clone was recorded once. The V gene is TRBV7-7, the J gene TRBJ2-6, with D possibly TRBD1 on 6 matching bases. The CDR3 contains 19 residues. Between the trimmed V and J ends, which lost 5 bases and 0 bases, there was a span of 20 bases. CDR1 SSHAT and CDR2 FNYEAQ come from the germline V gene (reference sequence). The CDR3 reads CASSEGVRGLNSGANVLTF. In nucleotides, the CDR3 is TGTGCCAGCAGCGAAGGGGTCAGGGGCCTCAACTCTGGGGCCAACGTCCTGACTTTC.

This chain connects TRBV6-2 or TRBV6-3 to TRBJ2-7; the match to TRBD2 covers 8 bases. Germline V gene lookup returns CDR1 MNHEY and CDR2 SVGEGT. There are 15 residues in the CDR3. V dropped 4 bases and J dropped 5; count of bases not matched to a gene: 10. This CDR3 reads CASSSDRGGQDEQYF. CDR3 DNA: TGTGCCAGCAGTTCGGATCGGGGGGGCCAGGACGAGCAGTACTTC.

This chain uses TRBV12-3 or TRBV12-4 with TRBJ2-7, with 8 bases lining up with TRBD1. The CDR3 totals 13 residues. Losses at the gene ends were 6 bases for V and 9 bases for J; bases not matched to a gene: 10. CDR3 sequence reads: CASRDDRGGRQYF. The CDR3 DNA follows: TGTGCCAGCAGAGACGACAGGGGCGGAAGGCAGTACTTC.

This clone was picked up one time. This chain joins TRBV5-8 and TRBJ2-3; 8 bases line up with TRBD2. The CDR3 totals 19 residues. Germline CDR1 reads SGHTS; CDR2 reads YDEGEE. The ends lost 0 bases at V and 0 bases at J; junction bases unmatched: 12. CDR3 DNA sequence: TGTGCCAGCAGCTTGGTTCTCGGGGGGGCCCAATCTAGCACAGATACGCAGTATTTT. Residues: CASSLVLGGAQSSTDTQYF.

The gene calls are TRBV28 and TRBJ2-6; 8 bases match TRBD1. Trimming took 1 base from V and 0 from J; bases not matched to a gene: 2. CDR1 and CDR2 from the germline V gene are MDHEN and SYDVKM. This CDR3 has 17 amino acids. CDR3 nucleotide sequence: TGTGCCAGCAGTTTATTCGGGACAGGCTCTGGGGCCAACGTCCTGACTTTC. Translating gives CASSLFGTGSGANVLTF.

The J gene is TRBJ1-1, the V gene TRBV11-2; 9 bases are shared with TRBD1. The CDR3 length is 18 residues. Trimming removed 1 base from V and 1 base from J; junction bases left unmatched: 10. Germline V lookup: CDR1 SGHAT, CDR2 FQNNGV. DNA of the CDR3: TGTGCCAGCAGCTTAGCCCCAGCGGGGGACAGGGAGAACACTGAAGCTTTCTTT. Translation gives CASSLAPAGDRENTEAFF.